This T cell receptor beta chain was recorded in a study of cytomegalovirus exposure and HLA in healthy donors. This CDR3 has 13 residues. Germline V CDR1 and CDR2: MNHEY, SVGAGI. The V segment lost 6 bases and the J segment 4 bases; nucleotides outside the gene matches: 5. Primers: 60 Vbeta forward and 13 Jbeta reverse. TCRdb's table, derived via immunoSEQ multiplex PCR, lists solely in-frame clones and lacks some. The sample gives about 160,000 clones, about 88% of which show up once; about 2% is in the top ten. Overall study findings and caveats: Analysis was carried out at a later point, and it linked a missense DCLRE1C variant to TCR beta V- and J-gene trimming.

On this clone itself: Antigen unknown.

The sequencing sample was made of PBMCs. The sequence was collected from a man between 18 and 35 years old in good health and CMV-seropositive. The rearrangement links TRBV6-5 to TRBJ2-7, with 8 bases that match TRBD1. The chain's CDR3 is CASRDRASYEQYF. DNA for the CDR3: TGTGCCAGCAGGGACAGGGCGAGTTACGAGCAGTACTTC.